What follows are 5 T cell receptor beta chains derived from one specimen sequenced in a study of T-cell reconstitution after alpha-beta-depleted transplantation in children. During its preparation, the TCRbeta library received unique molecular identifiers. MiXCR, run by TCRdb on the PCR reads, gives a single entry per CDR3 protein. The repertoire holds a few hundred thousand distinct CDR3 sequences, with under 15% as singletons. The source material was PBMCs, mostly from graft donor cells, sampled 360 days after TCRalphabeta/CD19-depleted stem cell transplant. The receptors here all came from a male patient younger than 18 who had a stem cell transplant for acute myeloid leukemia, so the T cells may come from the graft donor.

In this sample, this clonotype turned up a few times. The rearrangement links TRBV6-5 to TRBJ2-1; D is unresolved. The CDR3 loop spans 17 amino acids. Deletions cut 2 bases from V and 6 bases from J, with 20 bases between. Germline V lookup: CDR1 MNHEY, CDR2 SVGAGI. For the CDR3, the DNA is TGTGCCAGCAGTTACGGGTTCCTAGGTCCTATTTTCAATGAGCAGTTCTTC. Encoded protein: CASSYGFLGPIFNEQFF.

The chain is built from TRBV28 and TRBJ1-6, with 10 bases that match TRBD1. Per germline, CDR1 MDHEN and CDR2 SYDVKM. This CDR3 has 15 residues. V lost 8 bases to trimming and J lost 10 bases; unmatched junction nucleotides: 11. The CDR3 reads CASPLPGQGRSPLHF. CDR3 sequence (DNA): TGTGCCAGCCCACTCCCGGGACAGGGGAGATCACCCCTCCACTTT.

J is TRBJ2-7 and V is TRBV29-1; 7 bases line up with TRBD1. The J segment lost 3 bases and the V segment lost 6 bases, leaving 11 bases of the junction unmatched. CDR1 is SQVTM, CDR2 ANQGSEA, per germline. The CDR3 is 14 amino acids. As DNA, the CDR3 is TGCAGCGTAGGCTCAGGGCAGGGGGTCTACGAGCAGTACTTC. Translating gives CSVGSGQGVYEQYF.

The table lists this clonotype with a few counts. The rearrangement links TRBV12-3 or TRBV12-4 to TRBJ2-1; D gene unclear. V was clipped by 6 bases and J by 9 bases, with 9 bases between them. The CDR3 covers 11 residues. The CDR3 region has the DNA TGTGCCAGCAGATCAGACCCTGAGCAGTTCTTC. Amino acids: CASRSDPEQFF.

This clonotype was found a few times. The genes are TRBV10-3 and TRBJ2-7; 12 positions match TRBD2. Trimming at V came to 2 bases and at J to 6 bases, leaving 11 bases not matched to a gene. CDR1 is ENHRY and CDR2 is SYGVKD in the germline V gene. This CDR3 contains 17 residues. CDR3 region: CAISEPLLAGGPFEQYF. DNA of the CDR3: TGTGCCATCAGTGAGCCCCTTCTAGCGGGAGGGCCATTCGAGCAGTACTTC.